What follows are 25 T cell receptor beta chains derived from one specimen sequenced in a study of T cells in Graves' hyperthyroidism and ophthalmopathy. TCR beta CDR3 sequences were amplified from RNA transcripts. The study used the HTBI primer set for a first-round RT-PCR of the TCR CDR3. TCRdb re-called the multiplex PCR reads through MiXCR, storing one row per CDR3 protein. Of approximately 530,000 distinct CDR3 sequences in the sample, just under 20% were seen once. The specimen sequenced was blood. The receptors derive from a man in his forties with Graves' ophthalmopathy.

This clonotype showed up many times. This chain uses TRBV11-1 with TRBJ2-3; TRBD2 matches at 7 bases. CDR3 size: 16 residues. V trimming: 5 bases; J trimming: 5 bases; junction bases outside the gene matches: 13. The V gene's germline CDR1 is SGHAT and CDR2 FQDESV (reference sequence). CDR3 sequence reads: CASSPRTRGPGDTQYF. The CDR3 bases are TGTGCCAGCAGCCCGAGGACTAGGGGTCCGGGAGATACGCAGTATTTT.

This clonotype occurred many times. V usage is TRBV27 and J usage is TRBJ1-2; weak D call: TRBD1 (5 bases). The CDR3 sequence is 14 residues long. Trimming took off 0 bases at V and 4 bases at J, with 9 bases between the two ends. Germline V gene sequence: CDR1 MNHEY, CDR2 SMNVEV (reference sequence). The CDR3 nucleotides are TGTGCCAGCAGTTTATCGGGAGACAGCTATGGCTACACCTTC. Translated: CASSLSGDSYGYTF.

This clonotype has ten or more counts. DNA for the CDR3: TGTGCCAGCAGTTCCCCGGGACAGACTAACTATGGCTACACCTTC. It yields the protein CASSSPGQTNYGYTF. The chain has TRBV12-3 or TRBV12-4 and TRBJ1-2; 7 positions match TRBD1. CDR3 length equals 15 residues. With V trimmed by 4 bases and J by 0 bases, 5 bases remained unmatched.

This clonotype was counted at least ten times. This rearrangement joins TRBV7-3 to TRBJ1-1, with D tentatively TRBD1 (5 bases). V gave up 11 bases and J gave up 3 bases, with 22 bases separating them. The V gene's germline CDR1 is SGHTA and CDR2 FQGTGA. The CDR3 is made up of 15 amino acids. The CDR3 nucleotides read TGTGCCGGCAAAAGGACTGGGGGACTCGACACTGAAGCTTTCTTT. Its translation: CAGKRTGGLDTEAFF.

In this sample, this clonotype turned up many times. The genes are TRBV2 and TRBJ1-1; possibly TRBD1 for D (5 bases). V lost 3 bases and J lost 1, with 9 bases in between. In germline, CDR1 is SNHLY, CDR2 FYNNEI. The CDR3 spans 14 residues. The CDR3 DNA reads as TGTGCCAGCAGTGACACAGGACAGAACACTGAAGCTTTCTTT. Its translation: CASSDTGQNTEAFF.

This clonotype was counted ten times or more. J is TRBJ2-1 and V is TRBV7-2; D not certain. CDR1 and CDR2 (germline): SGHTA, FQGNSA. CDR3 length: 16 amino acids. V gave up 1 base and J gave up 0 bases, with 10 bases separating them. The CDR3 reads CASSLVWTSSYNEQFF. The CDR3 DNA follows: TGTGCCAGCAGCTTAGTATGGACCAGCTCCTACAATGAGCAGTTCTTC.

The V call is TRBV7-9, the J call TRBJ1-5; no reliable D call. CDR1 is SEHNR, CDR2 FQNEAQ, per germline (reference sequence). This CDR3 contains 13 residues. V dropped 3 bases and J dropped 5 bases, with 8 bases sitting between them. CDR3 region: CASSLGGHQPQHF. The CDR3 DNA sequence: TGTGCCAGCAGCTTGGGAGGGCATCAGCCCCAGCATTTT.

This chain links TRBV10-3 with TRBJ2-1; 8 bases agree with TRBD2. The CDR3 is 13 residues long. V trimming: 8 bases; J trimming: 2 bases; junction bases outside the gene matches: 2. In germline, CDR1 is ENHRY, CDR2 SYGVKD. The CDR3 loop is CAIGLAPYNEQFF. As DNA, the CDR3 is TGTGCCATCGGACTAGCCCCCTACAATGAGCAGTTCTTC.

This clonotype was picked up a small number of times. The V and J genes are TRBV20-1 and TRBJ1-1, with D possibly matching TRBD1 (6 bases). The CDR3 sequence is 13 residues long. Germline values: CDR1 DFQATT, CDR2 SNEGSKA (reference sequence). V dropped 6 bases and J dropped 11 bases, with 22 bases sitting between them. The CDR3 DNA reads TGCAGTGCAAGCCAAACAGGGCAGTCCTCGGCTTTCTTT. Translating it yields CSASQTGQSSAFF.

This clonotype was counted many times. V usage is TRBV7-3 and J usage is TRBJ2-5; D could derive from TRBD1 or TRBD2 (5 bases each). Per germline, CDR1 SGHTA and CDR2 FQGTGA. V dropped 6 bases and J dropped 5 bases, with 13 bases sitting between them. The CDR3 extends over 13 amino acids. CDR3 sequence (DNA): TGTGCCAGCAGTTTGACCGGGGCGGAGACCCAGTACTTC. Residues: CASSLTGAETQYF.

This clonotype has a handful of counts. The rearrangement joins TRBV29-1 to TRBJ2-5; 8 bases fit TRBD1. This CDR3 is built from 14 residues. CDR1 and CDR2 (germline): SQVTM, ANQGSEA. V lost 3 bases, J lost 3 bases, and 6 bases stayed unmatched. The CDR3 protein is CSVEGQAPKETQYF. CDR3 DNA sequence: TGCAGCGTTGAGGGACAGGCGCCGAAAGAGACCCAGTACTTC.

V usage is TRBV7-9 and J usage is TRBJ2-7, with TRBD2 matching over 7 bases. V was clipped by 5 bases and J by 2 bases; unmatched bases: 12. CDR1 and CDR2 from the germline V gene are SEHNR and FQNEAQ (reference sequence). This CDR3 contains 16 residues. CDR3 in DNA: TGTGCCAGCAGCCCCCCCCCGCCTAGCGGTGCCTACGAGCAGTACTTC. This translates into CASSPPPPSGAYEQYF.

There are a few counts of this clonotype. The V gene is TRBV4-3, the J gene TRBJ2-1; 10 bases fit TRBD2. With 4 bases clipped from V and 5 bases from J, the junction kept 8 bases outside the gene matches. The length of the CDR3 is 16 residues. Germline CDR1 and CDR2: LGHNA and YSLEER. The CDR3 sequence is CASSLLAGANHNEQFF. The CDR3 nucleotides read TGCGCCAGCAGCCTCCTAGCGGGAGCGAATCACAATGAGCAGTTCTTC.

In its sample, this clonotype was seen a few times. The V call is TRBV25-1, the J call TRBJ1-2, with D unclear. Germline CDR1 reads MGHDK; CDR2 reads SYGVNS. Trimming removed 1 base at V and 7 bases at J, with 19 bases between. The CDR3 extends over 16 amino acids. This CDR3 is CASSESRQPRAAGYTF. The CDR3 DNA follows: TGTGCCAGCAGTGAATCGAGGCAGCCCCGTGCGGCTGGCTACACCTTC.

This clonotype was counted a few times. The chain is built from TRBV4-1 and TRBJ2-7; no firm D call. CDR1 is MGHRA and CDR2 is YSYEKL in the germline V gene. V lost 1 base to trimming and J lost 6 bases, with 10 bases between them. CDR3 length: 13 residues. CDR3 amino acids: CASSQVGIGEQYF. The CDR3 DNA reads TGCGCCAGCAGCCAAGTAGGAATAGGCGAGCAGTACTTC.

This clonotype was counted a few times. V usage is TRBV6-2 or TRBV6-3 and J usage is TRBJ1-1; the D is unclear. Germline lookup yields CDR1 MNHEY and CDR2 SVGEGT. The CDR3 covers 14 residues. V was shortened by 2 bases and J by 3 bases, with 10 bases between the two germline ends. CDR3 sequence (DNA): TGTGCCAGCAGTTACCCCGGTTTCTACACTGAAGCTTTCTTT. Its translation: CASSYPGFYTEAFF.

Comment on this clonotype: It may be a read error: a sequence one base away is much more abundant. The rearrangement uses TRBV3-1 and TRBJ1-1; 9 nucleotides match TRBD1. Germline V lookup: CDR1 LGHDT, CDR2 YNNKEL (reference sequence). This CDR3 is built from 15 residues. V dropped 4 bases and J dropped 2; count of bases not matched to a gene: 5. The CDR3 sequence is CASSRGQGQNTEAFF. The CDR3 bases are TGTGCCAGCAGCCGGGGACAGGGCCAAAACACTGAAGCTTTCTTT.

The sample holds many counts of this clonotype. The V call is TRBV30, the J call TRBJ1-1; TRBD1 is a possible D gene (5 bases). Germline CDR1 reads GTSNPN; CDR2 reads SVGIG (reference sequence). V lost 2 bases, J lost 1 base, and 11 bases lay in between. This CDR3 is built from 14 residues. CDR3 sequence (DNA): TGTGCCTGGAGTCCGGGACGTCGGAACACTGAAGCTTTCTTT. Its protein is CAWSPGRRNTEAFF. Based on the CDR3 plus reference TRBV30 and TRBJ1-1, the full variable domain is SQTIHQWPATLVQPVGSPLSLECTVEGTSNPNLYWYRQAAGRGLQLLFYSVGIGQISSEVPQNLSASRPQDRQFILSSKKLLLSDSGFYLCAWSPGRRNTEAFFGQGTRLTVV.

This clonotype came up many times. The J gene is TRBJ2-7, the V gene TRBV7-2; 11 positions match TRBD2. This CDR3 spans 15 amino acids. V dropped 6 bases and J dropped 7; count of bases not matched to a gene: 11. The germline V gene encodes CDR1 SGHTA and CDR2 FQGNSA. The CDR3 spells CASRILAGVIGEQYF. The DNA of the CDR3 is TGTGCCAGCAGGATACTAGCGGGAGTAATAGGGGAGCAGTACTTC.

This chain uses TRBV27 with TRBJ2-7; perhaps TRBD1 as D (6 bases). V dropped 4 bases and J dropped 0 bases, with 13 bases sitting between them. This CDR3 comprises 15 residues. Per germline, CDR1 MNHEY and CDR2 SMNVEV (reference sequence). CDR3 protein: CASSSKTGTSYEQYF. The CDR3 coding sequence is TGTGCCAGCAGTTCGAAAACAGGGACCTCCTACGAGCAGTACTTC.

This clonotype was seen only a few times. This chain links TRBV25-1 with TRBJ2-7, with a weak D call TRBD2 (6 bases). Between the trimmed V and J ends, which lost 5 bases and 4 bases, there was a span of 12 bases. The CDR3 sequence is 13 residues long. CDR1 and CDR2 from the germline V gene are MGHDK and SYGVNS. The CDR3 sequence is CASSPPSAYEQYF. In DNA, the CDR3 is TGTGCCAGCAGTCCGCCTAGCGCGTACGAGCAGTACTTC.

A remark on this clonotype: A much larger clone lies a single base off, so this may be a read error. This chain links TRBV7-9 with TRBJ2-1, with unresolved D. CDR1 SEHNR and CDR2 FQNEAQ come from the germline V gene (reference sequence). Trimming shortened V by 4 bases and J by 9 bases, and 10 bases separated the two germline ends. The CDR3 consists of 12 residues. The chain's CDR3 is CASSSLMGEQFF. The DNA for the CDR3 is TGTGCCAGCAGCTCTTTGATGGGTGAGCAGTTCTTC. Full variable domain (rest looked up from reference TRBV7-9 and TRBJ2-1): DTGVSQNPRHKITKRGQNVTFRCDPISEHNRLYWYRQTLGQGPEFLTYFQNEAQLEKSRLLSDRFSAERPKGSFSTLEIQRTEQGDSAMYLCASSSLMGEQFFGPGTRLTVL.

The chain combines TRBV3-1 with TRBJ1-6; unclear D gene. Germline-derived CDR1 and CDR2 are LGHDT and YNNKEL (reference sequence). The CDR3 has 17 amino acids. With 4 bases removed from V and 3 bases from J, the gap between germline ends came to 16 bases. The CDR3 loop is CASSRDFRNLYNSPLHF. CDR3 DNA sequence: TGTGCCAGCAGCCGGGATTTCAGGAATCTCTATAATTCACCCCTCCACTTT.

This clonotype was found many times. The rearrangement uses TRBV5-5 and TRBJ2-1, with D uncertain. CDR1 SGHKS and CDR2 YYEKEE come from the germline V gene (reference sequence). V dropped 0 bases and J dropped 1 base, with 14 bases sitting between them. The CDR3 consists of 17 residues. CDR3: CASSLDGIRGSYNEQFF. Written as DNA, the CDR3 is TGTGCCAGCAGCTTGGATGGGATTAGAGGATCCTACAATGAGCAGTTCTTC.

The chain uses TRBV29-1 and TRBJ2-7; TRBD1 aligns across 9 bases. Germline values: CDR1 SQVTM, CDR2 ANQGSEA. CDR3 length equals 13 residues. Losses at the gene ends were 3 bases for V and 4 bases for J; bases not matched to a gene: 4. The CDR3 here is CSVEGQGGYEQYF. CDR3 DNA sequence: TGCAGCGTTGAGGGACAGGGAGGGTACGAGCAGTACTTC.